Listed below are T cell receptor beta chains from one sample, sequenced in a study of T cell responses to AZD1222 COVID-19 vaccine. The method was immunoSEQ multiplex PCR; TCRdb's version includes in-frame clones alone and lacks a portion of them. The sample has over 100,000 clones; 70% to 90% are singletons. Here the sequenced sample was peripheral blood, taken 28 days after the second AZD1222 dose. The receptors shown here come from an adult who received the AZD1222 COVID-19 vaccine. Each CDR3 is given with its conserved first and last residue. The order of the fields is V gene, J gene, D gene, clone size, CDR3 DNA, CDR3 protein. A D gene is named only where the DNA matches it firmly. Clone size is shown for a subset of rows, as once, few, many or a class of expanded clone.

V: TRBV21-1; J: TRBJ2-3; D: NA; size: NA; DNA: TGTGCCAGCAGCAAAACTCCTATCGTCCCCCCAGATACGCAGTATTTT; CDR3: CASSKTPIVPPDTQYF
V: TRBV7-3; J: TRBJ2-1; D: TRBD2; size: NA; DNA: TGTGCCAGCAGCTCGACGGGACTAGCGAACAATGAGCAGTTCTTC; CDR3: CASSSTGLANNEQFF
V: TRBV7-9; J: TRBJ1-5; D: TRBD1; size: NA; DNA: TGTGCCAGCAGCTTACAGGGGGGCAATCAGCCCCAGCATTTT; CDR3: CASSLQGGNQPQHF
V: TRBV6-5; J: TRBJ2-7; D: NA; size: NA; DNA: TGTGCCAGCAGTTATGGCACGACAGGAACTAAGGACTTC; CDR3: CASSYGTTGTKDF
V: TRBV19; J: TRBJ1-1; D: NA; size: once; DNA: TGTGCCAGTAGTGGGGACACCCTTGAAGCTTTCTTT; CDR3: CASSGDTLEAFF
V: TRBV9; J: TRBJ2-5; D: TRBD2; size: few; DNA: TGTGCCAGCAGCGTAGACGGGAGGGCCCGGGAGACCCAGTACTTC; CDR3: CASSVDGRARETQYF
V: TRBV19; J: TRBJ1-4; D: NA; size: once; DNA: TGTGCCAGTAGTATCCTCCAGGGCGGGGACGAAAAACTGTTTTTT; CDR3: CASSILQGGDEKLFF
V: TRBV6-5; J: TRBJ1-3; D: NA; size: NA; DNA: TGTGCCAGCAGAGTGGCCCACTCTGGAAACACCATATATTTT; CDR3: CASRVAHSGNTIYF
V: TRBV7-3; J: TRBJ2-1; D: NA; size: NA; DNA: TGTGCCAGCAGCCCCCGGAATAGGAATGAGCAGTTCTTC; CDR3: CASSPRNRNEQFF
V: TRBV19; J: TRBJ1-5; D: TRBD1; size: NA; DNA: TGTGCCAGTAGGCCGGCAGGGGGCAAGCCCCAGCATTTT; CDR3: CASRPAGGKPQHF
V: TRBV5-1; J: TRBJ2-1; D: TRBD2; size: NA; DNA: TGCGCCAGCAGCTTGGGACTAGCGGGGGTGTCCTACAATGAGCAGTTCTTC; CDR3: CASSLGLAGVSYNEQFF
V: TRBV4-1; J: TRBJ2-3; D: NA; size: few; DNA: TGCGCCAGCAGCCAAGACGGGCAGACCACAGATACGCAGTATTTT; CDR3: CASSQDGQTTDTQYF
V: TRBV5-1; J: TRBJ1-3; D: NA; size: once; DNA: TGCGCCAGCAGCCCGGGAGATCCAAGAACCGGAAACACCATATATTTT; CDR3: CASSPGDPRTGNTIYF
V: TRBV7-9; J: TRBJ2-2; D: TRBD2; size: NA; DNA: TGTGCCAGCGGAAGCCCTTCCGGGGGGGCGAACACCGGGGAGCTGTTTTTT; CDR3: CASGSPSGGANTGELFF
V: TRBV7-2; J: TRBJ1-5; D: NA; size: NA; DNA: TGTGCCAGCAGCTCAGGTAGCAATCAGCCCCAGCATTTT; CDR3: CASSSGSNQPQHF
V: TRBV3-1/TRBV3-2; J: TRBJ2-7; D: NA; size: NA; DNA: TGTGCCAGCAGATCTAGCTCTCGACAGGGAGGATACGAGCAGTACTTC; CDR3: CASRSSSRQGGYEQYF
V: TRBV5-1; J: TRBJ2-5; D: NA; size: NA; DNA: TGCGCCAGCAGTCGGTCCAGTCTTTGGCAAGAGACCCAGTACTTC; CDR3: CASSRSSLWQETQYF
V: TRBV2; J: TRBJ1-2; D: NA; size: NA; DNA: TGTGCCAGCAGTGTTCAGAATTATGGCTACACCTTC; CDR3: CASSVQNYGYTF
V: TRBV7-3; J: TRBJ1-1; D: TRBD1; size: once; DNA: TGTGCCAGCAGCTTAAAGGGGACAGGCGTAGCTTTCTTT; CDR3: CASSLKGTGVAFF
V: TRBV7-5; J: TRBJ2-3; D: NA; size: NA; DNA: TGTGCCAGAAAGCTAGGCAGGGGCACGATATCGGAAACAGATACGCAGTATTTT; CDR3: CARKLGRGTISETDTQYF
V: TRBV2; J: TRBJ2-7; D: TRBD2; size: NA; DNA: TGTGCCAGCGGGAAACTAGCGGGAGGGCCTTGGGAGCAGTACTTC; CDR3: CASGKLAGGPWEQYF
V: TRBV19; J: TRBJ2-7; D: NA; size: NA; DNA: TGTGCCAGTAGTTACAGCGAGGGGTCCTACGAGCAGTACTTC; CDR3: CASSYSEGSYEQYF
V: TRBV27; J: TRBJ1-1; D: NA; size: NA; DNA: TGTGCCAGCAGTTTCTCTGTGAACACTGAAGCTTTCTTT; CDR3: CASSFSVNTEAFF
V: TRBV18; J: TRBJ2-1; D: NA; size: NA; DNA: TGTGCCAGCTCACCACTAAGTGAGCAGTTCTTC; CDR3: CASSPLSEQFF
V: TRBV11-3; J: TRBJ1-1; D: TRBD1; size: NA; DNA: TGTGCCAGCAGCTTAAGGGGACAGAAAGCTTTCTTT; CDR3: CASSLRGQKAFF
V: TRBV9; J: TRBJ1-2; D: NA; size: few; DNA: TGTGCCAGCAGCGTAGCGGGGGGCGCGCGCTACACCTTC; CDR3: CASSVAGGARYTF
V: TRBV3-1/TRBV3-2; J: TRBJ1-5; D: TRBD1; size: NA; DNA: TGTGCCAGCAGCCAGGACAGGCTCCAGCCCCAGCATTTT; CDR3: CASSQDRLQPQHF
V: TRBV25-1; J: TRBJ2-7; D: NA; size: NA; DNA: TGTGCCAGCAGAGTACCGGATTCACGCGAGCAGTACTTC; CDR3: CASRVPDSREQYF